This record concerns one TCR beta chain sequence. Its matching antigen is unknown. This sample was taken from a study of monozygotic twins with inflammatory bowel disease. Notes on the study in general: Fewer shared clonotypes with others were found in IBD patients than in healthy twins, especially with disease activity.

Per the germline V gene, CDR1 is SGHTA and CDR2 is FQGNSA. The CDR3 length is 16 residues. TCRalpha and TCRbeta cDNA underwent two nested PCRs of roughly 15 and 9 cycles. TCRdb re-analyzed the 5' RACE reads; it lists each CDR3 protein once, without DNA. The table for this sample gives 85,000 to 110,000 distinct CDR3 sequences. The chain joins TRBV7-2 to TRBJ1-5. This TCR was sampled from a human donor with ulcerative colitis or Crohn's disease, or a healthy co-twin of an affected twin (not recorded which). Sequencing input: blood. This CDR3 reads CASSPDSQNRDQPQHF.